Sequencing of this T cell receptor beta chain was carried out in a study of shared clonotypes between healthy human individuals. The assay used deep level. The repertoire was sequenced with immunoSEQ multiplex PCR; TCRdb's copy has only in-frame clones and lacks some. Of 600,000 or so clones listed, roughly 98% are singletons. Naivety among CD8 cells was defined by CD45RO negativity and positive CCR7 selection, thereby excluding terminally differentiated effector memory CD45RA+ cells. Notes on this clone: Its antigen remains unknown.

CDR1 and CDR2 (germline): DFQATT, SNEGSKA (reference sequence). The CDR3 is made up of 10 amino acids. Between the trimmed V and J ends, which lost 6 bases and 6 bases, there was a span of 8 bases. Study-level points and caveats: Sampling included only blood; tissue repertoires likely differ. Among the subsets, naive ones generally showed larger estimated richness than memory ones.

The origin of this receptor is a man aged 25-45 years in good health. Sequenced material: naive CD8+ T cells sorted from blood. This sequence joins TRBV20-1 and TRBJ1-2; no reliable D call. CDR3 sequence (DNA): TGCAGTGCCAGGACTAATGGCTACACCTTC. This encodes CSARTNGYTF.